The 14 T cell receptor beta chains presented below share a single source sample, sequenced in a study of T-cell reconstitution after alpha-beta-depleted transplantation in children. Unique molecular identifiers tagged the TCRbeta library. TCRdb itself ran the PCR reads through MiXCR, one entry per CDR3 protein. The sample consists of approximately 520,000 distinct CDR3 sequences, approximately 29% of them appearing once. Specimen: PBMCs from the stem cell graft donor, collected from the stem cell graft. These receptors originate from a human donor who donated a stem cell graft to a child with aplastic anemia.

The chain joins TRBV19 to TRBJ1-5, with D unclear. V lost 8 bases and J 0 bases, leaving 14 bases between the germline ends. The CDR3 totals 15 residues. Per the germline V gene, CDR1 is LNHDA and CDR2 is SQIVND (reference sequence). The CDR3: CASSSSRYSNQPQHF. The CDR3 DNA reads TGTGCCAGTTCCTCGTCCAGATATAGCAATCAGCCCCAGCATTTT.

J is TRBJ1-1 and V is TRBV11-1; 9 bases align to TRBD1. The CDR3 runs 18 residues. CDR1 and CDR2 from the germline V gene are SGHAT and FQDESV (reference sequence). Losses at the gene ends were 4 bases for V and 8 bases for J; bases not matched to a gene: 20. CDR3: CASSSPERDVWDRVEAFF. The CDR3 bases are TGTGCCAGCAGCTCCCCGGAAAGGGATGTATGGGACAGGGTCGAAGCTTTCTTT.

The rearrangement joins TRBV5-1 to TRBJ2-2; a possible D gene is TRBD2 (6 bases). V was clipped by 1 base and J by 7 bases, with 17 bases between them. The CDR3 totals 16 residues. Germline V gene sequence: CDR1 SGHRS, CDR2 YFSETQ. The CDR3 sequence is CASSLRELGGIGELFF. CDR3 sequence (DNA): TGCGCCAGCAGCTTGAGGGAACTAGGAGGGATCGGGGAGCTGTTTTTT.

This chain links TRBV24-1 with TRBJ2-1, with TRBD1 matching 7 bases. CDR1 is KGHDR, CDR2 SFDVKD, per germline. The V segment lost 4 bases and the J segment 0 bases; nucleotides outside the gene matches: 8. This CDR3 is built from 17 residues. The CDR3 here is CATSDRGTDLSYNEQFF. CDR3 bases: TGTGCCACCAGTGACCGTGGGACAGATCTCTCCTACAATGAGCAGTTCTTC.

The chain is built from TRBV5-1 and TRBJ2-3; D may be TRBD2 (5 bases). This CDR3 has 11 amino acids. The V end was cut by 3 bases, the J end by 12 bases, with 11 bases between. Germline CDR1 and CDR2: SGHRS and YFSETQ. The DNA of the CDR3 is TGCGCCAGCAGCTCCGAGGGCCTTCAGTATTTT. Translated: CASSSEGLQYF.

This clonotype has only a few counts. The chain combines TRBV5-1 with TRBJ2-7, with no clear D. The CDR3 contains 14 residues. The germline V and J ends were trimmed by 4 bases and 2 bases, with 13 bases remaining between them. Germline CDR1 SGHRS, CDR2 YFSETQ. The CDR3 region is CASSPPSQPYEQYF. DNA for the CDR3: TGCGCCAGCAGCCCTCCTTCCCAGCCCTACGAGCAGTACTTC.

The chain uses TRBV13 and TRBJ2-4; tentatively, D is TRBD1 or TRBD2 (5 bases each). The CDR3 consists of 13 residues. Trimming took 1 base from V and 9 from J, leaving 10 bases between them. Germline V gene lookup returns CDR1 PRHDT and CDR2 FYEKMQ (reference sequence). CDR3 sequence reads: CASSLEAGAIQYF. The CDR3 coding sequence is TGTGCCAGCAGCTTAGAGGCCGGGGCCATTCAGTACTTC.

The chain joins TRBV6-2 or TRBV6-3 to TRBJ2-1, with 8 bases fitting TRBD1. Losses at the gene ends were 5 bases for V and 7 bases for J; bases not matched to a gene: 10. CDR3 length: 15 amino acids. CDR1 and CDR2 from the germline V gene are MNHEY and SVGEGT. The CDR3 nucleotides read TGTGCCAGCAGTATATCCCACAGGGGGACTAATGAGCAGTTCTTC. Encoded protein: CASSISHRGTNEQFF.

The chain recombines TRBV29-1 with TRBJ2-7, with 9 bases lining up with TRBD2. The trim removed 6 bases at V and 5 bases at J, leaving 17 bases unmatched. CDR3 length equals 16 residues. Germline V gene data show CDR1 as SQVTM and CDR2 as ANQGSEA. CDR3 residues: CSVALGSGSLSNEQYF. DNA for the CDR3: TGCAGCGTCGCTCTTGGTAGCGGGAGTCTCAGCAACGAGCAGTACTTC.

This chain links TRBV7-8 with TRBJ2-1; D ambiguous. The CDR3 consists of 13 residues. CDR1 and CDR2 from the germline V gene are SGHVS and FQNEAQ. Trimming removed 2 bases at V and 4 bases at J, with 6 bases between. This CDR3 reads CASSLNTYNEQFF. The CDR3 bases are TGTGCCAGCAGCTTAAACACGTACAATGAGCAGTTCTTC.

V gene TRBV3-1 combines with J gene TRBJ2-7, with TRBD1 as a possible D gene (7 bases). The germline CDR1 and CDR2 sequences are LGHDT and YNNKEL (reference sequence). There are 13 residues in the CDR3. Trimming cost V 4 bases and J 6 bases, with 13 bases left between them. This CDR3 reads CASSPGGMAEQYV. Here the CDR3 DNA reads TGTGCCAGCAGCCCAGGGGGGATGGCCGAGCAGTACGTC.

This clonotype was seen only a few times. This chain's CDR3 is CASSLATSGSSQETQYF. As DNA, the CDR3 is TGTGCCAGCAGTTTAGCTACTAGCGGGAGCTCCCAAGAGACCCAGTACTTC. The V gene is TRBV12-3 or TRBV12-4, the J gene TRBJ2-5; 11 positions match TRBD2. The CDR3 runs 17 residues. Trimming at V came to 0 bases and at J to 1 base, leaving 4 bases not matched to a gene.

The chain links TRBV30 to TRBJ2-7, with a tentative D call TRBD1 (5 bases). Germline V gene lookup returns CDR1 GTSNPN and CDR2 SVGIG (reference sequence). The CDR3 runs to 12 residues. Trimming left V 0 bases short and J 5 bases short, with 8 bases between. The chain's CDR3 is CAWSVIGDEQYF. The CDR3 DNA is TGTGCCTGGAGTGTAATAGGGGACGAGCAGTACTTC.

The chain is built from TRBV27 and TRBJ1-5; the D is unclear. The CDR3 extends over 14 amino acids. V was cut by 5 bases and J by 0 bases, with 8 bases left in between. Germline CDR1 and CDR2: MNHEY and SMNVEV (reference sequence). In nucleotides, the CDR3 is TGTGCCAGCAGTCCCCCATATAGCAATCAGCCCCAGCATTTT. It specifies CASSPPYSNQPQHF.